This TCR beta chain was obtained from a study of vaccination and CD4 T cells after COVID-19. With respect to this clonotype: The antigen is undetermined.

Stated treatment: approximately 11-day PBMC culture with coronavirus spike peptide pools or control peptides (ViraFEST assay). PBMCs were cultured at around 2 million per well with approximately 9.9 IU/ml IL-2 and roughly 10 ug/ml peptide pools. The CDR3 totals 16 residues. Germline CDR1 and CDR2: SGHTA and FQGTGA. V gave up 5 bases and J gave up 0 bases, with 11 bases separating them. Cultured CD4+ T-cell DNA underwent Oncomine TCR Beta short-read sequencing. Via MiXCR, TCRdb re-called the PCR reads, giving one row per CDR3 protein. The sample consists of around 16,000 distinct CDR3 sequences, about two fifths of them appearing once.

The input for sequencing was CD4+ T cells from blood, cultured in vitro, taken after SARS-CoV-2 vaccination. The chain recombines TRBV7-3 with TRBJ2-6; TRBD2 is a possible D gene (7 bases). The sequence was collected from a human donor who had recovered from COVID-19. The DNA of the CDR3 is TGTGCCAGCAGCCTAGGGGGGGGCTCTGGGGCCAACGTCCTGACTTTC. This encodes CASSLGGGSGANVLTF.